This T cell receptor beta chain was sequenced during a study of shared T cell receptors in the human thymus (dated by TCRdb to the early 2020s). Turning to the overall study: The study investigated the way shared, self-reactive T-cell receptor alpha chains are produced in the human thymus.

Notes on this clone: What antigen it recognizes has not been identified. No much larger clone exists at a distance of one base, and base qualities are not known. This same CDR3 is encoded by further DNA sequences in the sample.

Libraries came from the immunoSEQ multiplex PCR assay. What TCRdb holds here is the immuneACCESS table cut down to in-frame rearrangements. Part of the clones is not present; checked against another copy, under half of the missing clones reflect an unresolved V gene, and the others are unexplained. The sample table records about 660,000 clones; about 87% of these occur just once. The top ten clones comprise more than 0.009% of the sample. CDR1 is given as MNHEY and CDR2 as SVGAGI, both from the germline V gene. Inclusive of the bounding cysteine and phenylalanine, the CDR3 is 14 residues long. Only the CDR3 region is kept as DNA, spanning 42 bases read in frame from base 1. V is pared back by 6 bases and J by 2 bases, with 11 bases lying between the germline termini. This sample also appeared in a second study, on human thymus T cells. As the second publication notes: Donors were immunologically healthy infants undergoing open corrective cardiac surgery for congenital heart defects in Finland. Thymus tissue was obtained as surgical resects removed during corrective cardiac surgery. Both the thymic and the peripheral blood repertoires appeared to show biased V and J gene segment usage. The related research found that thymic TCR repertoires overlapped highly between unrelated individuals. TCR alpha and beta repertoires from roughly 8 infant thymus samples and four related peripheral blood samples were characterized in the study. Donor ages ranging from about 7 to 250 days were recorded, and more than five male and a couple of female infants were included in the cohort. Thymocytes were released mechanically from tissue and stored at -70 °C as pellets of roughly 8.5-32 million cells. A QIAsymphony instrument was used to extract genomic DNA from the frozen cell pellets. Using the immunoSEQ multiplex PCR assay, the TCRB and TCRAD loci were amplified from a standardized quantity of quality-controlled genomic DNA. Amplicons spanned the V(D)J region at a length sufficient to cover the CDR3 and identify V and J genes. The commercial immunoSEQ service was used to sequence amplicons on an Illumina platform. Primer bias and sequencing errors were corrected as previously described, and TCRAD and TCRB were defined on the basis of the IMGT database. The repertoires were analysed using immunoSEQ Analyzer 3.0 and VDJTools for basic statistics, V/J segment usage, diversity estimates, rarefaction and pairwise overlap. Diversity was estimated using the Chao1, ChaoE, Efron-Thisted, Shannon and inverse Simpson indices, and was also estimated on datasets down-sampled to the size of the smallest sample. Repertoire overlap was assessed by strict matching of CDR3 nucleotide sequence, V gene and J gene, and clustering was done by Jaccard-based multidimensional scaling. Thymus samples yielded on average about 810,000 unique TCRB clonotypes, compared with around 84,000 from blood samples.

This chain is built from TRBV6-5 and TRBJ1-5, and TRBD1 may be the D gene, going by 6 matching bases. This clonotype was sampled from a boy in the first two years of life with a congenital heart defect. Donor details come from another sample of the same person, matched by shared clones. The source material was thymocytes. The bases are TGTGCCAGCAGCCCGGGACAAGGCAATCAGCCCCAGCATTTT. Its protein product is CASSPGQGNQPQHF.